Shown below are 30 T cell receptor beta chains from a single sample sequenced in a study of blood T cell repertoires in COVID-19. The table came from immunoSEQ multiplex PCR; TCRdb's copy has only in-frame clones and leaves some out. The sample has 95,000 to 150,000 clones, less than 75% seen once; the top ten hold 0.86%. Material for sequencing was peripheral blood. The receptors were sampled from a human donor with acute or convalescent COVID-19. The donor label of this sample is uncertain.

Notes on this clone: The junction departs from germline at one end; a sequencing error may be responsible. This chain uses TRBV18 with TRBJ1-1, with TRBD1 matching 8 bases. The CDR3 has 16 residues. Germline V gene sequence: CDR1 KGHSH, CDR2 LQKENI. The CDR3, as DNA: TGTGCCAGCTCACACAGGACAGGGCCGGGGAACGCTGAAGCTTTCTTT. Translated, it gives CASSHRTGPGNAEAFF.

The sample holds many counts of this clone. V usage is TRBV6-5 and J usage is TRBJ2-5; 7 positions agree with TRBD2. In germline, CDR1 is MNHEY, CDR2 SVGAGI. V lost 4 bases to trimming and J lost 4 bases; unmatched junction nucleotides: 3. The CDR3 extends over 13 amino acids. The CDR3 loop is CASSLGGGETQYF. Written as DNA, the CDR3 is TGTGCCAGCAGTTTGGGGGGGGGAGAGACCCAGTACTTC.

The chain combines TRBV7-9 with TRBJ1-5, with 7 bases fitting TRBD1. The ends lost 5 bases at V and 2 bases at J; junction bases unmatched: 6. Germline values: CDR1 SEHNR, CDR2 FQNEAQ (reference sequence). This CDR3 has 15 residues. CDR3: CASSAGGRGNQPQHF. DNA for the CDR3: TGTGCCAGCAGCGCAGGGGGTAGAGGCAATCAGCCCCAGCATTTT.

This clone occurred many times. The chain is built from TRBV5-4 and TRBJ2-3; 8 bases fit TRBD2. Germline trimming cut 5 bases from V and 2 bases from J; bases unmatched to any gene: 13. From germline, CDR1 is SGHNT and CDR2 YYREEE (reference sequence). The CDR3 contains 17 residues. The CDR3 here is CASSQGGRGAFTDTQYF. CDR3 nucleotides: TGTGCCAGCAGTCAGGGAGGGCGGGGGGCCTTCACAGATACGCAGTATTTT. The variable domain in full, with the rest retrieved from reference TRBV5-4 and TRBJ2-3, is ETGVTQSPTHLIKTRGQQVTLRCSSQSGHNTVSWYQQALGQGPQFIFQYYREEENGRGNFPPRFSGLQFPNYSSELNVNALELDDSALYLCASSQGGRGAFTDTQYFGPGTRLTVL.

The rearrangement joins TRBV30 to TRBJ2-3, with TRBD2 matching 9 bases. This CDR3 comprises 14 residues. Germline V gene data show CDR1 as GTSNPN and CDR2 as SVGIG (reference sequence). The V gene end was trimmed by 4 bases and the J gene end by 8 bases; junction bases not matched to a gene: 10. The CDR3 coding sequence is TGTGCCTGGACCTTAGCGGGGGATCGAGGTACGCAGTATTTT. Translating gives CAWTLAGDRGTQYF. Variable domain in full (rest from reference TRBV30 and TRBJ2-3): SQTIHQWPATLVQPVGSPLSLECTVEGTSNPNLYWYRQAAGRGLQLLFYSVGIGQISSEVPQNLSASRPQDRQFILSSKKLLLSDSGFYLCAWTLAGDRGTQYFGPGTRLTVL.

The J gene is TRBJ2-3, the V gene TRBV5-1, with D perhaps matching TRBD2 (5 bases). V lost 4 bases and J 4 bases, leaving 16 bases between the germline ends. The CDR3 consists of 15 residues. Per germline, CDR1 SGHRS and CDR2 YFSETQ. This chain's CDR3 is CASSDGENPPDTQYF. The CDR3 DNA follows: TGCGCCAGCAGCGACGGGGAGAATCCACCAGATACGCAGTATTTT.

This sequence joins TRBV5-6 and TRBJ2-5; tentatively, D is TRBD2 (6 bases). V shed 2 bases and J shed 1 base, with 6 bases lying between them. This CDR3 spans 13 amino acids. Germline CDR1 reads SGHDT; CDR2 reads YYEEEE. The DNA of the CDR3 is TGTGCCAGCAGCTTCGGGGGCCAAGAGACCCAGTACTTC. Protein sequence: CASSFGGQETQYF.

V gene TRBV27 combines with J gene TRBJ2-7; TRBD1 agrees at 10 bases. Germline CDR1 is MNHEY and CDR2 is SMNVEV (reference sequence). After removal of 7 bases from V and 1 base from J, the junction contained 7 bases not matched to a gene. The CDR3 extends over 15 amino acids. CDR3 in amino acids: CASTPQGQGSYEQYF. CDR3 sequence (DNA): TGTGCCAGCACCCCCCAGGGACAGGGGTCCTACGAGCAGTACTTC.

This clone has a handful of counts. This sequence joins TRBV30 and TRBJ2-7; 9 positions agree with TRBD1. The CDR3 has 15 amino acids. Germline CDR1 reads GTSNPN; CDR2 reads SVGIG (reference sequence). With 3 bases clipped from V and 3 bases from J, the junction kept 9 bases outside the gene matches. The CDR3 coding sequence is TGTGCCTGGAGCTCCGGGACAGGGATGGGCTACGAGCAGTACTTC. Its protein is CAWSSGTGMGYEQYF.

V is TRBV7-9 and J is TRBJ2-5; D is possibly TRBD2 (5 bases). The CDR3 is 14 amino acids. V lost 1 base and J 1 base, leaving 7 bases between the germline ends. Germline values: CDR1 SEHNR, CDR2 FQNEAQ (reference sequence). The CDR3 sequence: CASSLDGSQETQYF. The CDR3, as DNA: TGTGCCAGCAGCTTAGATGGGAGCCAAGAGACCCAGTACTTC. Combining the CDR3 with reference TRBV7-9 and TRBJ2-5 gives the whole variable domain DTGVSQNPRHKITKRGQNVTFRCDPISEHNRLYWYRQTLGQGPEFLTYFQNEAQLEKSRLLSDRFSAERPKGSFSTLEIQRTEQGDSAMYLCASSLDGSQETQYFGPGTRLLVL.

The V and J genes are TRBV18 and TRBJ2-1; D is uncertain. The V gene lost 4 bases and the J gene lost 8 bases, with 12 bases spanning the gap. Germline CDR1 reads KGHSH; CDR2 reads LQKENI. The CDR3 contains 13 residues. The CDR3 DNA follows: TGTGCCAGCTCACGGTTAGAGGTCGATGAGCAGTTCTTC. Protein sequence: CASSRLEVDEQFF.

The rearrangement uses TRBV28 and TRBJ2-3; 8 nucleotides agree with TRBD1. With V trimmed by 2 bases and J by 1 base, 2 bases remained unmatched. Looked up from germline, CDR1 is MDHEN and CDR2 is SYDVKM. The CDR3 has 15 amino acids. Here the CDR3 reads CASSLEGQGTDTQYF. For the CDR3, the DNA is TGTGCCAGCAGTTTAGAGGGACAGGGCACAGATACGCAGTATTTT.

The chain joins TRBV6-5 to TRBJ2-5, with D unclear. Trimming cost V 0 bases and J 5 bases, with 13 bases left between them. Germline assignment: CDR1 MNHEY and CDR2 SVGAGI. This CDR3 has 15 amino acids. CDR3 coding DNA: TGTGCCAGCAGTTACTCCCCAACAAGCGTGGAGACCCAGTACTTC. Its protein product is CASSYSPTSVETQYF.

The chain couples TRBV3-1 (or the pseudogene TRBV3-2) to TRBJ2-2, with D possibly TRBD1 on 5 matching bases. Trimming stripped 0 bases from V and 7 bases from J, with 12 bases between. CDR1 is LGHDT and CDR2 is YNNKEL in the germline V gene (reference sequence). This CDR3 has 15 residues. Here the CDR3 DNA reads TGTGCCAGCAGCCAAGAGAGCAGGGTAAACGGGGAGCTGTTTTTT. This codes for CASSQESRVNGELFF.

The J gene is TRBJ2-7, the V gene TRBV7-2, with TRBD2 matching over 11 bases. The V gene end was trimmed by 1 base and the J gene end by 1 base; junction bases not matched to a gene: 9. This CDR3 comprises 18 residues. Germline V gene data show CDR1 as SGHTA and CDR2 as FQGNSA. The chain's CDR3 is CASSLGLAGGPQSYEQYF. The DNA for the CDR3 is TGTGCCAGCAGCTTAGGATTAGCGGGGGGGCCTCAGTCCTACGAGCAGTACTTC.

This clone was seen only once. The V gene is TRBV7-3, the J gene TRBJ1-6; D is unclear. Looked up from germline, CDR1 is SGHTA and CDR2 is FQGTGA. The CDR3 extends over 14 amino acids. The V gene lost 1 base and the J gene lost 7 bases, with 8 bases spanning the gap. The CDR3 spells CASSLNGRNSPLHF. Written as DNA, the CDR3 is TGTGCCAGCAGCTTAAATGGTAGAAATTCACCCCTCCACTTT.

The chain uses TRBV5-5 and TRBJ2-5; 16 bases line up with TRBD2. Trimming at V came to 4 bases and at J to 4 bases, leaving 7 bases not matched to a gene. Germline loops: CDR1 SGHKS, CDR2 YYEKEE (reference sequence). This CDR3 comprises 17 residues. The CDR3 DNA is TGTGCCAGCAGCCTCGGGACTAGCGGGGGGGTAGGAGAGACCCAGTACTTC. Amino acid sequence: CASSLGTSGGVGETQYF.

In this sample, this clone turned up once. V is TRBV12-3 or TRBV12-4 and J is TRBJ2-1, with 9 bases lining up with TRBD1. The CDR3 sequence is 12 residues long. V lost 6 bases to trimming and J lost 10 bases; unmatched junction nucleotides: 4. The DNA of the CDR3 is TGTGCCAGCAGCACAGGGGGCAAGGAGCAGTTCTTC. This encodes CASSTGGKEQFF.

The rearrangement links TRBV2 to TRBJ2-7, with TRBD1 matching over 8 bases. CDR3 size: 14 residues. Trimming cost V 8 bases and J 2 bases; bases outside gene matches: 8. The germline V gene has CDR1 SNHLY and CDR2 FYNNEI. The CDR3 protein is CASSLADRAYEQYF. The CDR3 DNA reads TGTGCCAGCTCTCTGGCGGACAGGGCCTACGAGCAGTACTTC.

The V call is TRBV11-2, the J call TRBJ1-1; 9 nucleotides line up with TRBD1. V shed 5 bases, J shed 5 bases, and the junction held 6 bases outside the gene matches. The CDR3 contains 14 residues. Germline V gives CDR1 SGHAT, CDR2 FQNNGV. The CDR3 bases are TGTGCCAGCAGCAGCGGGACAGGGTTGACTGAAGCTTTCTTT. Amino acid sequence: CASSSGTGLTEAFF.

CDR3 DNA: TGTGCCAGCAGCTACACAGGGTATCAGCCCCAGCATTTT. Amino acids: CASSYTGYQPQHF. This sequence joins TRBV12-3 or TRBV12-4 and TRBJ1-5; maybe TRBD1 (6 bases). The CDR3 is 13 amino acids. The V gene lost 6 bases and the J gene lost 5 bases, with 11 bases spanning the gap.

The chain joins TRBV5-4 to TRBJ1-6; 10 positions agree with TRBD1. This CDR3 has 18 amino acids. CDR1 and CDR2 from the germline V gene are SGHNT and YYREEE (reference sequence). Germline trimming cut 1 base from V and 6 bases from J; bases unmatched to any gene: 10. This CDR3 is CASSLPPGQGTINSPLHF. CDR3 DNA: TGTGCCAGCAGCTTGCCCCCGGGACAGGGGACTATTAATTCACCCCTCCACTTT.

This sequence joins TRBV7-2 and TRBJ2-1, with 11 bases identical to TRBD2. Germline V CDR1 and CDR2: SGHTA, FQGNSA. The CDR3 consists of 17 residues. V lost 1 base to trimming and J lost 9 bases; unmatched junction nucleotides: 11. DNA for the CDR3: TGTGCCAGCAGCTTAGAGGTAAGGCTAGCGGGAGGCCTTGAGCAGTTCTTC. Its protein is CASSLEVRLAGGLEQFF.

The chain joins TRBV2 to TRBJ2-3, with no clear D. V dropped 4 bases and J dropped 1 base, with 9 bases sitting between them. The CDR3 runs to 14 residues. Germline V gene lookup returns CDR1 SNHLY and CDR2 FYNNEI. The DNA for the CDR3 is TGTGCCAGCAGTGGTAGCTGGGGCACAGATACGCAGTATTTT. The encoded protein is CASSGSWGTDTQYF.

This rearrangement joins TRBV7-8 to TRBJ2-7; 8 bases agree with TRBD1. CDR1 is SGHVS, CDR2 FQNEAQ, per germline. The CDR3 consists of 13 residues. With 5 bases clipped from V and 6 bases from J, the junction kept 6 bases outside the gene matches. Written as DNA, the CDR3 is TGTGCCAGCAGCCCAGGGGGCCGCCTCGAGCAGTACTTC. Translation: CASSPGGRLEQYF.

The chain couples TRBV21-1 to TRBJ2-3; TRBD1, as called in the table, went unchecked against the DNA. TRBV21-1 is marked as a pseudogene. This CDR3 is built from 17 residues. CDR3 sequence: CASSPNGGTGGTDTQYF. The CDR3 DNA follows: TGTGCCAGCAGCCCGAATGGGGGGACAGGGGGCACAGATACGCAGTATTTT.

The genes are TRBV25-1 and TRBJ2-5; D might be TRBD2 (6 bases). The CDR3 runs 16 residues. In germline, CDR1 is MGHDK, CDR2 SYGVNS. Deletions cut 5 bases from V and 4 bases from J, with 20 bases between. CDR3 bases: TGTGCCAGCAGTCCAAATGGGGGGTCCGGCGGAGAGACCCAGTACTTC. Encoded protein: CASSPNGGSGGETQYF.

Concerning this clone: The same CDR3 also results from other DNA sequences found in this sample. DNA of the CDR3: TGCGCCAGCAGCTTGCAGGGTTCTAGGGATGAAAAACTGTTTTTT. Amino acid sequence: CASSLQGSRDEKLFF. This chain connects TRBV5-1 to TRBJ1-4; weak D call: TRBD1 (5 bases). The V and J ends lost 1 base and 6 bases respectively, with 13 bases between them. The CDR3 length is 15 residues. The germline V gene has CDR1 SGHRS and CDR2 YFSETQ. The whole variable domain, filled in from reference TRBV5-1 and TRBJ1-4, reads KAGVTQTPRYLIKTRGQQVTLSCSPISGHRSVSWYQQTPGQGLQFLFEYFSETQRNKGNFPGRFSGRQFSNSRSEMNVSTLELGDSALYLCASSLQGSRDEKLFFGSGTQLSVL.

This clone is classed as medium-sized. The rearrangement links TRBV11-2 to TRBJ2-7, with TRBD2 matching 9 bases. Trimming at V came to 2 bases and at J to 7 bases, leaving 12 bases not matched to a gene. Germline lookup yields CDR1 SGHAT and CDR2 FQNNGV. CDR3 length: 16 amino acids. The CDR3 DNA sequence: TGTGCCAGCAGCTTACAGATCGGCGGGGGGGCCGGGGAGCAGTACTTC. This codes for CASSLQIGGGAGEQYF.

The rearrangement joins TRBV6-6 to TRBJ2-4; 8 positions match TRBD1. In germline, CDR1 is MNHNY, CDR2 SVGAGI (reference sequence). The CDR3 is made up of 15 amino acids. V shed 5 bases and J 6 bases; nucleotides not matched to a gene: 9. DNA for the CDR3: TGTGCCAGCAGTACGGCCCCCGGACAGGGAAACATTCAGTACTTC. Its translation: CASSTAPGQGNIQYF.